This T cell receptor beta chain is drawn from a study of T cell responses to AZD1222 COVID-19 vaccine. Study-wide points: Sampled repertoires all dated from after the peak T cell response.

Assay used: immunoSEQ multiplex PCR; TCRdb lists only in-frame clones, some missing. The top ten hold 15% to 20% of the sample, which has roughly 45,000 clones, 75% to 90% seen once. As for this clone: Its antigen remains unknown.

The CDR3 length is 13 residues. CDR1 is KGHSH and CDR2 is LQKENI in the germline V gene. Trimming removed 3 bases from V and 6 bases from J, with 11 bases in between. The receptor comes from an adult who received the AZD1222 COVID-19 vaccine. The material sequenced was peripheral blood, taken 28 days after the second AZD1222 dose. The rearrangement joins TRBV18 to TRBJ1-1; D might be TRBD1 (5 bases). The CDR3 protein is CASSPGPTAEAFF. The DNA for the CDR3 is TGTGCCAGCTCACCGGGACCCACCGCTGAAGCTTTCTTT.